The source of this TCR beta chain is a study of blood T cell repertoires in COVID-19. V was shortened by 0 bases and J by 2 bases, with 15 bases between the two germline ends. The CDR3 extends over 16 amino acids. Germline CDR1 reads SGHNT; CDR2 reads YYREEE (reference sequence). Sequencing was performed with immunoSEQ multiplex PCR; in TCRdb, only in-frame clones are kept and a portion is missing. There are about 180,000 clones in the sample; roughly nine tenths occur only once, and 1.5% to 2% lies in the top ten. The TCR was taken from a man between 18 and 35 years old who had recovered from COVID-19. Sequenced: peripheral blood. The V gene is TRBV5-4, the J gene TRBJ2-7; a weak D match, TRBD2 (6 bases). CDR3 protein: CASSLDISGYTYEQYF. The CDR3, as DNA: TGTGCCAGCAGCTTGGATATTAGCGGTTATACCTACGAGCAGTACTTC.